This T cell receptor (beta chain) is drawn from a study of blood T cell repertoires in COVID-19. Study background: Both acute and convalescent COVID-19 samples were obtained from the United States, Italy and Spain.

Assay: immunoSEQ multiplex PCR; the TCRdb copy retains only in-frame clones and omits some. The sample lists 35,000 to 40,000 clones; approximately 91% were seen once. Trimming removed 8 bases from V and 3 bases from J; junction bases left unmatched: 10. Germline V gene lookup returns CDR1 LNHDA and CDR2 SQIVND (reference sequence). The CDR3 runs 17 residues. The source of this sequence is a man aged 70-80 years with acute or convalescent COVID-19. The sample was peripheral blood. J is TRBJ2-7 and V is TRBV19, with 16 bases fitting TRBD2. CDR3 bases: TGTGCCAGTGCTCCAGGGACTAGCGGGAGGGGTTTCTACGAGCAGTACTTC. Its translation: CASAPGTSGRGFYEQYF. Together with reference TRBV19 and TRBJ2-7, the CDR3 gives the full variable domain: DGGITQSPKYLFRKEGQNVTLSCEQNLNHDAMYWYRQDPGQGLRLIYYSQIVNDFQKGDIAEGYSVSREKKESFPLTVTSAQKNPTAFYLCASAPGTSGRGFYEQYFGPGTRLTVT.